This T cell receptor beta chain was retrieved from a study of cytomegalovirus exposure and HLA in healthy donors. PCR was performed using 60 Vbeta and 13 Jbeta primers. Measured with immunoSEQ multiplex PCR; TCRdb has only the in-frame clones, and not every one. The table includes about 140,000 clones, 70% to 90% detected once. V shed 2 bases, J shed 4 bases, and the junction held 10 bases outside the gene matches. CDR1 SNHLY and CDR2 FYNNEI come from the germline V gene. This CDR3 contains 17 residues. The sample was PBMCs. The clonotype originates from a woman in her thirties or forties in good health and CMV-seropositive. The chain recombines TRBV2 with TRBJ2-3, with 9 bases lining up with TRBD2. CDR3 sequence reads: CASSELIAGDSPDTQYF. DNA for the CDR3: TGTGCCAGCAGTGAACTGATAGCGGGGGACTCCCCAGATACGCAGTATTTT.